This TCR beta chain is drawn from a study of T cell responses to AZD1222 COVID-19 vaccine. Repertoires were generated with immunoSEQ multiplex PCR, while TCRdb's copy carries only in-frame clones and drops some. Of 100,000 to 150,000 clones listed, roughly nine tenths are singletons. As for this clone: The antigen remains unidentified.

Regarding the study as a whole: Researchers report vaccine-associated CD4 TCRs spanning spike, with dominance at 160-218 and 743-854. Of the AZD1222 recipients, only five to seven were seropositive at baseline. Females outnumbered males among donors, who were mostly white British; clonal diversity was possibly underestimated.

From germline, CDR1 is LGHDT and CDR2 YNNKEL (reference sequence). J gave up 1 base and V 6 bases, and 13 bases lay outside the gene matches. The CDR3 has 18 amino acids. The chain links TRBV3-1 (or the pseudogene TRBV3-2) to TRBJ1-1; TRBD1 matches 11 bases. The material sequenced was peripheral blood, taken on day 0 of AZD1222 vaccination. The clonotype originates from an adult in good health. CDR3 residues: CASSPPGTGGGRNTEAFF. DNA of the CDR3: TGTGCCAGCAGTCCCCCCGGGACAGGGGGAGGAAGGAACACTGAAGCTTTCTTT.